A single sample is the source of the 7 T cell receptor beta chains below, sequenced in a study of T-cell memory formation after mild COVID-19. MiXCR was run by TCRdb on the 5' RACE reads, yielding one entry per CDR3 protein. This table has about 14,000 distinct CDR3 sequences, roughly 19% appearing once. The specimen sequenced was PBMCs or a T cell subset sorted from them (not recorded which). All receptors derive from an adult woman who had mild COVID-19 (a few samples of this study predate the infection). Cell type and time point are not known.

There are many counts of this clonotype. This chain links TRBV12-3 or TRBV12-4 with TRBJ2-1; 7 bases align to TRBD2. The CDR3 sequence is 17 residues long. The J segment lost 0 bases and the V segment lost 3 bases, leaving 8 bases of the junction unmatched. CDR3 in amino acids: CASSFSGTTDSYNEQFF. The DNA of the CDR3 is TGTGCCAGCAGTTTCTCAGGGACTACCGACTCCTACAATGAGCAGTTCTTC.

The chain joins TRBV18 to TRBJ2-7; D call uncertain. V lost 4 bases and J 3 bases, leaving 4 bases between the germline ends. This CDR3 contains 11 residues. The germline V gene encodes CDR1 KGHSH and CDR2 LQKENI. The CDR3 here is CASSLDYEQYF. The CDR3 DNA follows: TGTGCCAGCTCACTGGACTACGAGCAGTACTTC.

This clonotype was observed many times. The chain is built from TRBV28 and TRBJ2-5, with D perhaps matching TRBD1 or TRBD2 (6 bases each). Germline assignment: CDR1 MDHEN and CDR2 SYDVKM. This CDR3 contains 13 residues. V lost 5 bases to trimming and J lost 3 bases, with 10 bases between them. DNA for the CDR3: TGTGCCAGCAGTCAGGAGGGGGAAGAGACCCAGTACTTC. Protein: CASSQEGEETQYF.

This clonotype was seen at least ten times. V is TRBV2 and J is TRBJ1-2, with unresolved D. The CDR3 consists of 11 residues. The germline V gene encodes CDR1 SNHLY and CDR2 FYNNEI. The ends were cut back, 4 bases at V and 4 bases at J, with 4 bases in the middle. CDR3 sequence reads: CASSAGYGYTF. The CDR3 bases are TGTGCCAGCAGTGCAGGCTATGGCTACACCTTC.

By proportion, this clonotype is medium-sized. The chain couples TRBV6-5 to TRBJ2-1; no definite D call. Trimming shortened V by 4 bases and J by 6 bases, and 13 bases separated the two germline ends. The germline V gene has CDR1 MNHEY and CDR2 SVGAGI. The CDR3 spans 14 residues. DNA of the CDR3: TGTGCCAGCAGTTGGGGATTTTCAGTCAATGAGCAGTTCTTC. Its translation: CASSWGFSVNEQFF.

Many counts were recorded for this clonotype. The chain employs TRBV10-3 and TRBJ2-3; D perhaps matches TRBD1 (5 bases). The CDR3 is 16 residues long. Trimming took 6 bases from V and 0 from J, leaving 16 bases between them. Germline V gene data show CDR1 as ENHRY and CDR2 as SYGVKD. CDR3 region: CAISRQLQHSTDTQYF. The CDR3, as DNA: TGTGCCATCAGCCGACAGCTTCAGCATAGCACAGATACGCAGTATTTT.

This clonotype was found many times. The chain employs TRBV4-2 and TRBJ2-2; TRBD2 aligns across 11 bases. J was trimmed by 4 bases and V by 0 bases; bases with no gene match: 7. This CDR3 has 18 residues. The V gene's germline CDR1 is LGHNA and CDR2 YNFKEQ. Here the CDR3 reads CASSQEVAGGPFTGELFF. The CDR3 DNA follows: TGTGCCAGCAGCCAAGAGGTAGCGGGAGGGCCGTTCACCGGGGAGCTGTTTTTT.